This T cell receptor beta chain comes out of a study of cytomegalovirus exposure and HLA in healthy donors. Study-level findings and limits: Investigators reported approximately 150 TCR beta chains as tied to cytomegalovirus. Using a false discovery rate of 0.05, a later analysis showed that 16,951 TCR beta sequences were associated with HLA alleles. Most CMV-associated TCR beta chains were later found to appear HLA-restricted. Being productive about 87% or about 30% of the time was typical of most TCR beta V segments in an earlier analysis.

As concerns this clone: The antigen remains unidentified.

PCR was performed using 60 Vbeta and 13 Jbeta primers. The data were produced by immunoSEQ multiplex PCR, yet TCRdb's version contains in-frame clones alone and is incomplete. This sample's table reports about 110,000 clones. Trimming took 0 bases from V and 4 from J; bases not matched to a gene: 9. This CDR3 region has 17 residues. Germline loops: CDR1 LNHDA, CDR2 SQIVND (reference sequence). The chain has TRBV19 and TRBJ2-7; 10 bases map to TRBD1. This TCR was recovered from a man aged 45-60 years in good health and CMV-seronegative. Sequencing used PBMCs. The CDR3, as DNA: TGTGCCAGTAGTATAGATCTTGAGGTGGGACAGGGGTACGAGCAGTACTTC. Translation gives CASSIDLEVGQGYEQYF.